Ten or more counts support the clone carrying this T cell receptor (beta chain). RNA transcripts served as the template for amplifying TCR beta CDR3 regions. HTBI primers drove first-round RT-PCR of the TCR CDR3. One entry per CDR3 protein results from TCRdb running MiXCR on the multiplex PCR reads. Seen here are almost 600,000 distinct CDR3 sequences, approximately 15% observed once, and the top ten hold roughly 5.5%. V lost 5 bases to trimming and J lost 0 bases; unmatched junction nucleotides: 3. CDR3 length equals 15 residues. The sample belongs to a study of T cells in Graves' hyperthyroidism and ophthalmopathy. Researchers barred patients who had uncontrolled infection, other autoimmune disease, pregnancy or lactation. Clinical symptoms, serum thyroxine and TRAb, thyroid ultrasound and orbital computed tomography were used for the diagnoses. Isolation of PBMCs was performed on around 9.8 ml fresh peripheral blood.

This TCR came from a young woman with Graves' hyperthyroidism that later progressed to Graves' ophthalmopathy. The rearrangement uses TRBV12-3 or TRBV12-4 and TRBJ2-1; TRBD2 agrees at 8 bases. The sequenced sample was blood. The CDR3 DNA reads TGTGCCAGCAGTCGTGGGACTAGCTCCTACAATGAGCAGTTCTTC. This codes for CASSRGTSSYNEQFF.